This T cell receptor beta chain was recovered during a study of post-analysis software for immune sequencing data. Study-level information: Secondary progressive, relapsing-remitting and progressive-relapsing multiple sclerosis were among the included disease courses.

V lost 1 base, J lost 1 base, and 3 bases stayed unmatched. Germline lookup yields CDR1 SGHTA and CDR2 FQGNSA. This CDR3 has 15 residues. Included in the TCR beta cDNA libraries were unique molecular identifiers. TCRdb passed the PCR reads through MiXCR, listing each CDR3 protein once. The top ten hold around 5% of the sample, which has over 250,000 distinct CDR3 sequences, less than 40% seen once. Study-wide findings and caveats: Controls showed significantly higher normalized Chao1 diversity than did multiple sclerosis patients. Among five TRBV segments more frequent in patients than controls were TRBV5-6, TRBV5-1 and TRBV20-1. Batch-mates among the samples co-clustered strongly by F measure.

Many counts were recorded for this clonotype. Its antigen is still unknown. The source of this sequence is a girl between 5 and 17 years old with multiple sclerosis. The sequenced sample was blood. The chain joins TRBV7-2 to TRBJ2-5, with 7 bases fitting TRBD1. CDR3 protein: CASSLVDRSQETQYF. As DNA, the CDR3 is TGTGCCAGCAGCTTAGTGGACAGGAGCCAAGAGACCCAGTACTTC.